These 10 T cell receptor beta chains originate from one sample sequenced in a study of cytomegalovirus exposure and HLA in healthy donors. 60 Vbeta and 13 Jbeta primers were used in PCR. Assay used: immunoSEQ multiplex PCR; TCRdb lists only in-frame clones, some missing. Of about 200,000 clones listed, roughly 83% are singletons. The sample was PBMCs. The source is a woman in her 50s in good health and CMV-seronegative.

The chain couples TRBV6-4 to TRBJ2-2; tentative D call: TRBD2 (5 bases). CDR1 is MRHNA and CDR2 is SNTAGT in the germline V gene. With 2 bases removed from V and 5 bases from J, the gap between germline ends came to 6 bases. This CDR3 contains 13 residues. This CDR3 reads CASSDIATGELFF. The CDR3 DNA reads TGTGCCAGCAGTGACATAGCGACCGGGGAGCTGTTTTTT.

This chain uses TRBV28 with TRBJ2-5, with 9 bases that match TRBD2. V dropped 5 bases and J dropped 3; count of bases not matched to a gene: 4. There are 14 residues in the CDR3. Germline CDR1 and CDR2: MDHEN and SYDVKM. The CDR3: CASSSGGFEETQYF. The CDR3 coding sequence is TGTGCCAGCAGTAGCGGGGGGTTCGAAGAGACCCAGTACTTC.

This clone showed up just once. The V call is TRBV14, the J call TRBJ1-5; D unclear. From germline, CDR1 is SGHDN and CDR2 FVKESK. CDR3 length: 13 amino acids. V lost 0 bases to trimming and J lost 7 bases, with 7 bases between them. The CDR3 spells CASSQDGQQPQHF. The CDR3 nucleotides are TGTGCCAGCAGCCAAGATGGCCAACAGCCCCAGCATTTT.

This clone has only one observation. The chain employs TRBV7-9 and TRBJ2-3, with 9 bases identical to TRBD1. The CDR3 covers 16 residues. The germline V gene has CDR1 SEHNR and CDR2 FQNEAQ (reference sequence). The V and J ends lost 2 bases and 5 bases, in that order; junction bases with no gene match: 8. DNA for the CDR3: TGTGCCAGCAGCTTACTTGGACAGGGGCCTTTAGATACGCAGTATTTT. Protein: CASSLLGQGPLDTQYF. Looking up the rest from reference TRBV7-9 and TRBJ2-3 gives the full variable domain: DTGVSQNPRHKITKRGQNVTFRCDPISEHNRLYWYRQTLGQGPEFLTYFQNEAQLEKSRLLSDRFSAERPKGSFSTLEIQRTEQGDSAMYLCASSLLGQGPLDTQYFGPGTRLTVL.

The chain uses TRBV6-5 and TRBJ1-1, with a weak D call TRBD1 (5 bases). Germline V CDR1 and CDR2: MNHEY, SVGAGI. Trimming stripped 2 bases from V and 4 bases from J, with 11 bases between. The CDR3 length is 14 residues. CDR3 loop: CASSYQGTTTEAFF. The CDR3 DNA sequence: TGTGCCAGCAGTTACCAAGGGACTACCACTGAAGCTTTCTTT.

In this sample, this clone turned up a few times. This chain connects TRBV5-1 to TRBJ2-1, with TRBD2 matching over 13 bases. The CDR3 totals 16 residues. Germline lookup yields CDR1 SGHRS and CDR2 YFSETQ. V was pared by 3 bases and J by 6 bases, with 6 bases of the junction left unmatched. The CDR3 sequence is CASSWTSGSPFNEQFF. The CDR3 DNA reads TGCGCCAGCAGCTGGACTAGCGGGAGTCCTTTCAATGAGCAGTTCTTC.

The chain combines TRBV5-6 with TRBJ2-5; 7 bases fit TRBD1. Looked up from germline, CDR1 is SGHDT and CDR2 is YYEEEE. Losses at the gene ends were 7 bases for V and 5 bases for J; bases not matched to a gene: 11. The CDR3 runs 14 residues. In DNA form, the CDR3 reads TGTGCCAGCCGTCTACAGGGGCTTCGGGAGACCCAGTACTTC. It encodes CASRLQGLRETQYF.

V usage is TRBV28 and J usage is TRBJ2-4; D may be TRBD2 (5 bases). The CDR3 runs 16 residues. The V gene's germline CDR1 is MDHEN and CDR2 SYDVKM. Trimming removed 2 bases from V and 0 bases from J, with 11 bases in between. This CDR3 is CASSLEAVLAKNIQYF. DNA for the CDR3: TGTGCCAGCAGTTTAGAAGCGGTCCTAGCCAAAAACATTCAGTACTTC.

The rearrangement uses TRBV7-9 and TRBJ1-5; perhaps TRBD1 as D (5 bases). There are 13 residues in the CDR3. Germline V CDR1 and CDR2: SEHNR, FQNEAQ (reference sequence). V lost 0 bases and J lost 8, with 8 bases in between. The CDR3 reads CASSLAQGEPQHF. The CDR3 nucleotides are TGTGCCAGCAGCTTAGCACAAGGGGAGCCCCAGCATTTT. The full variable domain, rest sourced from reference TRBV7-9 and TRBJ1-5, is DTGVSQNPRHKITKRGQNVTFRCDPISEHNRLYWYRQTLGQGPEFLTYFQNEAQLEKSRLLSDRFSAERPKGSFSTLEIQRTEQGDSAMYLCASSLAQGEPQHFGDGTRLSIL.

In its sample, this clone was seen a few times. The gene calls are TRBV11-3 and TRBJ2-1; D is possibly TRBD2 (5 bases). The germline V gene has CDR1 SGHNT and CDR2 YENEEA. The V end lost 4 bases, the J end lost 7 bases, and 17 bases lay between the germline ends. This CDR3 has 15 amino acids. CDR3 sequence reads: CASSSRAAGGNEQFF. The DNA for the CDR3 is TGTGCCAGCAGCTCTAGGGCGGCGGGTGGTAATGAGCAGTTCTTC.